The 14 T cell receptor beta chains listed next were all sequenced from one sample in a study of blood T cells in healthy people across ages. Combining a sample-barcoded 5' primer with a J-beta primer mix, a second PCR ran for roughly 6 to 12 cycles. MiXCR was run by TCRdb on the 5' RACE reads, yielding one entry per CDR3 protein. The sample contains about 1.1 million distinct CDR3 sequences, under 40% of which appear only once. Sequenced: blood. The receptors originated from a man aged 18 to 30 in good health.

This chain joins TRBV27 and TRBJ1-3; D possibly corresponds to TRBD1 (6 bases). This CDR3 is built from 14 residues. V was pared by 5 bases and J by 0 bases, with 8 bases between. Per germline, CDR1 MNHEY and CDR2 SMNVEV (reference sequence). The CDR3 sequence: CASSPGHSGNTIYF. For the CDR3, the DNA is TGTGCCAGCAGTCCGGGACACTCTGGAAACACCATATATTTT.

Only a few counts were recorded for this clonotype. V and J are TRBV4-1 and TRBJ2-1; 10 bases are a match to TRBD2. CDR3 length: 15 residues. CDR1 is MGHRA and CDR2 is YSYEKL in the germline V gene. Losses at the gene ends were 0 bases for V and 6 bases for J; bases not matched to a gene: 2. CDR3 in DNA: TGCGCCAGCAGCCAAGATAAGCGGGGGGGCAATGAGCAGTTCTTC. It yields the protein CASSQDKRGGNEQFF.

The table lists this clonotype with a few counts. The chain carries TRBV29-1 and TRBJ2-5; 7 bases align to TRBD1. V gave up 4 bases and J gave up 11 bases; unmatched junction bases: 16. This CDR3 region has 14 residues. CDR1 is SQVTM and CDR2 is ANQGSEA in the germline V gene. The CDR3 reads CSVVWDSRPNEQYF. CDR3 coding DNA: TGCAGCGTTGTGTGGGACAGTCGACCCAATGAGCAGTACTTC.

The count of this clonotype is one. At one boundary the junction diverges from the germline segment, which might be a read error. The rearrangement uses TRBV4-1 and TRBJ1-2; D possibly corresponds to TRBD1 (5 bases). This CDR3 spans 15 amino acids. Per germline, CDR1 MGHRA and CDR2 YSYEKL. The CDR3 nucleotides are TGCGCCAACAGCCCCACGACAGAAACTAACTATGGCTACACCTTC. Residues: CANSPTTETNYGYTF.

This chain joins TRBV10-3 and TRBJ2-1; possible D gene TRBD2, 7 bases. This CDR3 region has 15 residues. The V end lost 4 bases, the J end lost 2 bases, and 12 bases lay between the germline ends. The germline gives CDR1 ENHRY, CDR2 SYGVKD. The CDR3 nucleotides read TGTGCCATCAGTGGGGGGGGCGATGCCTACAATGAGCAGTTCTTC. Protein: CAISGGGDAYNEQFF.

The CDR3 is CASSQERNRAHEKLFF. CDR3 in DNA: TGTGCCAGCAGCCAAGAACGCAACAGGGCACATGAAAAACTGTTTTTT. The rearrangement joins TRBV4-2 to TRBJ1-4; a weak D match, TRBD1 (6 bases). The CDR3 has 16 residues. V was clipped by 0 bases and J by 6 bases, with 14 bases between them. The germline V gene encodes CDR1 LGHNA and CDR2 YNFKEQ.

The V and J genes are TRBV2 and TRBJ1-5; a possible D gene is TRBD1 (5 bases). Looked up from germline, CDR1 is SNHLY and CDR2 is FYNNEI. The CDR3 runs to 13 residues. Between the trimmed V and J ends, which lost 6 bases and 5 bases, there was a span of 11 bases. For the CDR3, the DNA is TGTGCCAGCAGCTTCCAGGGCGATCAGCCCCAGCATTTT. Translation gives CASSFQGDQPQHF. Based on the CDR3 plus reference TRBV2 and TRBJ1-5, the full variable domain is EPEVTQTPSHQVTQMGQEVILRCVPISNHLYFYWYRQILGQKVEFLVSFYNNEISEKSEIFDDQFSVERPDGSNFTLKIRSTKLEDSAMYFCASSFQGDQPQHFGDGTRLSIL.

This rearrangement joins TRBV29-1 to TRBJ2-6; 9 bases match TRBD1. CDR3 length: 18 residues. Germline-derived CDR1 and CDR2 are SQVTM and ANQGSEA. Trimming at V came to 3 bases and at J to 1 base, leaving 10 bases not matched to a gene. This chain's CDR3 is CSVEVRDRETSGANVLTF. Written as DNA, the CDR3 is TGCAGCGTTGAGGTTCGGGACAGGGAAACTTCTGGGGCCAACGTCCTGACTTTC.

The chain couples TRBV6-2 or TRBV6-3 to TRBJ2-2; D gene ambiguous. From germline, CDR1 is MNHEY and CDR2 SVGEGT. Trimming stripped 4 bases from V and 0 bases from J, with 6 bases between. The CDR3 contains 14 residues. The CDR3 DNA reads TGTGCCAGCAGTTCCTTCACGAACACCGGGGAGCTGTTTTTT. Translation: CASSSFTNTGELFF.

This chain connects TRBV12-3 or TRBV12-4 to TRBJ2-3, with D possibly being TRBD2 (5 bases). Trimming shortened V by 7 bases and J by 0 bases, and 11 bases separated the two germline ends. The CDR3 runs 14 residues. This chain's CDR3 is CASKRRTSTDTQYF. The CDR3 DNA follows: TGTGCCAGCAAAAGACGGACTAGCACAGATACGCAGTATTTT.

This clonotype was observed a few times. The chain links TRBV20-1 to TRBJ2-1; perhaps D is TRBD1 or TRBD2 (6 bases each). CDR3 size: 12 residues. V shed 7 bases and J shed 7 bases, with 14 bases lying between them. CDR1 DFQATT and CDR2 SNEGSKA come from the germline V gene (reference sequence). This chain's CDR3 is CSVLRGVNEQFF. The DNA for the CDR3 is TGCAGTGTTCTTAGGGGGGTTAATGAGCAGTTCTTC.

This clonotype turned up a few times. The CDR3 region is CASSESNRVKTEAFF. CDR3 in DNA: TGTGCCAGCAGTGAATCTAACAGGGTAAAAACTGAAGCTTTCTTT. V usage is TRBV25-1 and J usage is TRBJ1-1; TRBD1 might be the D (6 bases). The CDR3 is made up of 15 amino acids. V was cut by 1 base and J by 5 bases, with 14 bases left in between. The V gene's germline CDR1 is MGHDK and CDR2 SYGVNS.

This clonotype was counted a few times. V is TRBV2 and J is TRBJ1-5; D unclear. V lost 1 base and J 5 bases, leaving 6 bases between the germline ends. Germline values: CDR1 SNHLY, CDR2 FYNNEI. The CDR3 sequence is 13 residues long. The DNA of the CDR3 is TGTGCCAGCAGTGAAGATACCTATCAGCCCCAGCATTTT. Its protein product is CASSEDTYQPQHF.

The genes are TRBV6-1 and TRBJ1-1; no clear D gene. The CDR3 is 18 residues long. Per the germline V gene, CDR1 is MNHNS and CDR2 is SASEGT. V lost 3 bases and J 0 bases, leaving 20 bases between the germline ends. In nucleotides, the CDR3 is TGTGCCAGCAGTGACTATCCCCCGCGGGCAGGCATGAACACTGAAGCTTTCTTT. Amino acids: CASSDYPPRAGMNTEAFF.